Below are 18 T cell receptor beta chains sequenced from a single sample in a study of blood T cell repertoires in COVID-19. Clones were read by immunoSEQ multiplex PCR, and TCRdb kept only the in-frame ones, dropping some. The repertoire holds about 100,000 clones, about 90% seen once, with 1.5% in the top ten. Sequenced material: peripheral blood. The source is a human donor with active COVID-19. The donor label of this sample is uncertain.

The chain joins TRBV7-3 to TRBJ1-2; TRBD1 aligns across 7 bases. The germline V gene encodes CDR1 SGHTA and CDR2 FQGTGA. J was trimmed by 0 bases and V by 5 bases; bases with no gene match: 6. The CDR3 length is 15 residues. The CDR3 nucleotides read TGTGCCAGCAGCGATCCGGGACAGCCTAACTATGGCTACACCTTC. It specifies CASSDPGQPNYGYTF.

The V call is TRBV3-1 (or the pseudogene TRBV3-2), the J call TRBJ1-2, with D hard to call. The CDR3 extends over 15 amino acids. The V gene lost 3 bases and the J gene lost 0 bases, with 11 bases spanning the gap. Germline loops: CDR1 LGHDT, CDR2 YNNKEL (reference sequence). CDR3 loop: CASSHITQPNYGYTF. CDR3 nucleotides: TGTGCCAGCAGCCATATCACACAGCCTAACTATGGCTACACCTTC.

Regarding this clone: At one end, the junction sequence differs from germline, possibly due to a read error. This chain links TRBV27 with TRBJ1-5; TRBD1 matches 8 bases. The CDR3 covers 16 residues. The germline V gene encodes CDR1 MNHEY and CDR2 SMNVEV (reference sequence). CDR3 residues: CASSVSGGLGNQPQHF. The DNA for the CDR3 is TGTGCCAGCAGTGTATCAGGGGGCTTGGGCAATCAGCCCCAGCATTTT.

The rearrangement joins TRBV12-3 or TRBV12-4 to TRBJ2-1; D gene unclear. The CDR3 is made up of 12 amino acids. The germline V and J ends were trimmed by 3 bases and 3 bases, with 3 bases remaining between them. The CDR3 protein is CASSFHYNEQFF. Written as DNA, the CDR3 is TGTGCCAGCAGTTTCCACTACAATGAGCAGTTCTTC.

The chain is built from TRBV30 and TRBJ2-4; possible D gene TRBD2, 7 bases. V lost 0 bases and J lost 8, with 17 bases in between. The length of the CDR3 is 15 residues. The germline CDR1 and CDR2 sequences are GTSNPN and SVGIG (reference sequence). In nucleotides, the CDR3 is TGTGCCTGGAGTGTACGTAGGGGGGGGCAGGACATTCAGTACTTC. It codes for CAWSVRRGGQDIQYF.

The rearrangement joins TRBV6-5 to TRBJ1-1, with D unresolved. The germline V gene has CDR1 MNHEY and CDR2 SVGAGI. This CDR3 is built from 12 residues. Trimming cost V 8 bases and J 2 bases, with 9 bases left between them. The DNA for the CDR3 is TGTGCCAGCGTTGGAGGAAACACTGAAGCTTTCTTT. Translating gives CASVGGNTEAFF.

The chain links TRBV7-6 to TRBJ2-5; TRBD2 aligns across 13 bases. Per germline, CDR1 SGHVS and CDR2 FNYEAQ. The V segment lost 5 bases and the J segment 1 base; nucleotides outside the gene matches: 4. The CDR3 spans 16 residues. Written as DNA, the CDR3 is TGTGCCAGCAGCCAAACTAGCGGGGGGGTCCAAGAGACCCAGTACTTC. This sequence encodes CASSQTSGGVQETQYF. Full variable domain (missing parts from reference TRBV7-6 and TRBJ2-5): GAGVSQSPRYKVTKRGQDVALRCDPISGHVSLYWYRQALGQGPEFLTYFNYEAQQDKSGLPNDRFSAERPEGSISTLTIQRTEQRDSAMYRCASSQTSGGVQETQYFGPGTRLLVL.

The chain recombines TRBV4-3 with TRBJ2-7, with 7 bases that match TRBD1. CDR1 and CDR2 from the germline V gene are LGHNA and YSLEER. The CDR3 consists of 15 residues. V lost 1 base, J lost 1 base, and 4 bases stayed unmatched. The DNA of the CDR3 is TGCGCCAGCAGCCAAGGTAACAGGGGATCCTACGAGCAGTACTTC. It yields the protein CASSQGNRGSYEQYF.

V is TRBV7-3 and J is TRBJ1-1; D call uncertain. Trimming cost V 2 bases and J 1 base, with 8 bases left between them. Germline V lookup: CDR1 SGHTA, CDR2 FQGTGA. The CDR3 length is 14 residues. The chain's CDR3 is CASSLGQTNTEAFF. Here the CDR3 DNA reads TGTGCCAGCAGCTTAGGGCAGACGAACACTGAAGCTTTCTTT.

The CDR3 coding sequence is TGTGCCAGCAGCAGGACAGGGAATTTCTACGAGCAGTACTTC. It specifies CASSRTGNFYEQYF. This chain uses TRBV9 with TRBJ2-7; 8 bases are a match to TRBD1. CDR3 length: 14 residues. Trimming cost V 4 bases and J 3 bases; bases outside gene matches: 6. CDR1 and CDR2 from the germline V gene are SGDLS and YYNGEE. Based on the CDR3 plus reference TRBV9 and TRBJ2-7, the full variable domain is DSGVTQTPKHLITATGQRVTLRCSPRSGDLSVYWYQQSLDQGLQFLIQYYNGEERAKGNILERFSAQQFPDLHSELNLSSLELGDSALYFCASSRTGNFYEQYFGPGTRLTVT.

The CDR3: CASSELRAGTYGYTF. Written as DNA, the CDR3 is TGTGCCAGCAGTGAACTCCGCGCAGGTACCTATGGCTACACCTTC. V gene TRBV6-1 combines with J gene TRBJ1-2; D not resolved. The CDR3 extends over 15 amino acids. Germline assignment: CDR1 MNHNS and CDR2 SASEGT. V shed 2 bases and J shed 4 bases, with 14 bases lying between them.

The V gene is TRBV7-8, the J gene TRBJ2-7; TRBD1 agrees at 9 bases. The J segment lost 4 bases and the V segment lost 5 bases, leaving 15 bases of the junction unmatched. Germline V CDR1 and CDR2: SGHVS, FQNEAQ. The CDR3 is made up of 17 amino acids. CDR3 in DNA: TGTGCCAGCAGCCCACGGTGGCCGGGACAGGGTAATTACGAGCAGTACTTC. This translates into CASSPRWPGQGNYEQYF.

The V call is TRBV5-6, the J call TRBJ2-5, with TRBD2 identical over 11 bases. V was clipped by 3 bases and J by 3 bases; unmatched bases: 1. The CDR3 is 14 residues long. The V gene's germline CDR1 is SGHDT and CDR2 YYEEEE. The CDR3: CASSSGLAEETQYF. The CDR3 nucleotides read TGTGCCAGCAGCTCGGGACTAGCGGAAGAGACCCAGTACTTC.

This clone was picked up a small number of times. The chain carries TRBV7-9 and TRBJ2-7; 7 nucleotides match TRBD1. V lost 5 bases and J lost 4; bases outside the gene matches: 8. The CDR3 is 14 amino acids. The germline V gene encodes CDR1 SEHNR and CDR2 FQNEAQ (reference sequence). The CDR3 nucleotides read TGTGCCAGCAGCACAACAGGGGTTATTTACGAGCAGTACTTC. Amino acid sequence: CASSTTGVIYEQYF.

The chain joins TRBV5-4 to TRBJ2-3; TRBD2 might be the D (5 bases). Trimming cost V 1 base and J 3 bases, with 12 bases left between them. Germline assignment: CDR1 SGHNT and CDR2 YYREEE (reference sequence). The CDR3 extends over 15 amino acids. The CDR3 region has the DNA TGTGCCAGCAGCTTGCCCGGGGTTGGTACAGATACGCAGTATTTT. Translating gives CASSLPGVGTDTQYF. The entire variable domain, with the rest obtained from reference TRBV5-4 and TRBJ2-3, is as follows: ETGVTQSPTHLIKTRGQQVTLRCSSQSGHNTVSWYQQALGQGPQFIFQYYREEENGRGNFPPRFSGLQFPNYSSELNVNALELDDSALYLCASSLPGVGTDTQYFGPGTRLTVL.

V usage is TRBV27 and J usage is TRBJ1-1; D gene uncertain. CDR1 and CDR2 from the germline V gene are MNHEY and SMNVEV (reference sequence). Between the trimmed V and J ends, which lost 5 bases and 1 base, there was a span of 8 bases. The CDR3 is made up of 13 amino acids. The DNA for the CDR3 is TGTGCCAGCAGTCTAGGCCGGAACACTGAAGCTTTCTTT. Its protein product is CASSLGRNTEAFF.

This chain joins TRBV2 and TRBJ2-5; 9 bases line up with TRBD1. The CDR3 contains 14 residues. Unmatched junction bases numbered 7, after V lost 6 bases and J lost 5 bases. The germline gives CDR1 SNHLY, CDR2 FYNNEI. This chain's CDR3 is CASRIGTGMETQYF. CDR3 in DNA: TGTGCCAGCAGGATAGGGACAGGGATGGAGACCCAGTACTTC.

Written as DNA, the CDR3 is TGTGCCAGCAGGACAGGGGACACTGAAGCTTTCTTT. It encodes CASRTGDTEAFF. V usage is TRBV6-5 and J usage is TRBJ1-1; 8 nucleotides agree with TRBD1. Germline values: CDR1 MNHEY, CDR2 SVGAGI. This CDR3 region has 12 residues. Losses at the gene ends were 6 bases for V and 3 bases for J; bases not matched to a gene: 0.